This TCR beta chain was captured in a study of blood T cell repertoires in COVID-19. Overall study: Material from acute and convalescent COVID-19 was sourced from the United States, Italy and Spain. PBMCs, B-cell-depleted T cells, or T cells were the source of the cDNA or gDNA that made up the material.

Per the original data handling: Estimates of nucleated cell counts were drawn from the amplification of reference gene primers. TCRdb keeps only in-frame clones here, not all; method: immunoSEQ multiplex PCR. D and trimming come from the DNA, and the V and J calls and clone size come from that table. The data hold about 270,000 clones, with 65% to 90% observed a single time. V shed 2 bases, J shed 4 bases, and the junction held 1 base outside the gene matches. CDR3 length: 14 residues. Germline V gene lookup returns CDR1 KGHDR and CDR2 SFDVKD. The Seattle patients joined while their infection was active and were tracked longitudinally afterward.

The TCR was taken from a woman in her 70s with COVID-19, enrolled during active disease. Sequences were obtained from peripheral blood. The chain recombines TRBV24-1 with TRBJ2-3; TRBD1 agrees at 8 bases. The CDR3 nucleotides read TGTGCCACCAGTGATTCGACAGGGGCAGATACGCAGTATTTT. It yields the protein CATSDSTGADTQYF.